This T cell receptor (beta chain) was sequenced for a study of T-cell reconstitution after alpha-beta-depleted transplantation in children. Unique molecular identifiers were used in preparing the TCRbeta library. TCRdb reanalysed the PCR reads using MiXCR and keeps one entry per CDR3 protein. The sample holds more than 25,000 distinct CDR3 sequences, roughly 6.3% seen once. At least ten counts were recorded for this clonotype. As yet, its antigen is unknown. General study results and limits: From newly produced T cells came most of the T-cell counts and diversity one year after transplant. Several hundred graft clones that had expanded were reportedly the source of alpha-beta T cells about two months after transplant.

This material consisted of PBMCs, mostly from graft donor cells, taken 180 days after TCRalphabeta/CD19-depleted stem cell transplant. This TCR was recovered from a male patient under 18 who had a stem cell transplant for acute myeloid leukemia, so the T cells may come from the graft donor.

The CDR3 coding sequence is TGTGCCAGCAGCCTCCGGGACAGGTACCAAGAGACCCAGTACTTC. Encoded protein: CASSLRDRYQETQYF. This chain connects TRBV14 to TRBJ2-5; 8 positions match TRBD1. With 4 bases clipped from V and 0 bases from J, the junction kept 4 bases outside the gene matches. There are 15 residues in the CDR3. In germline, CDR1 is SGHDN, CDR2 FVKESK.